Listed here are 31 T cell receptor beta chains from one sample, sequenced in a study of T cell changes during pregnancy in multiple sclerosis. Profiling relied on immunoSEQ multiplex PCR, and the TCRdb table lists in-frame clones only, not all of them. The table includes about 69,000 clones, under 95% detected once. The sample in question was peripheral blood, obtained in the third trimester of pregnancy. These receptors were collected from a female donor with multiple sclerosis, enrolled in a pregnancy study.

This clone was detected ten times or more. The gene calls are TRBV5-4 and TRBJ2-7; 10 bases are shared with TRBD1. Trimming cost V 2 bases and J 4 bases; bases outside gene matches: 3. The CDR3 is 14 residues long. Germline lookup yields CDR1 SGHNT and CDR2 YYREEE (reference sequence). CDR3 sequence reads: CASSFPGQGYEQYF. The CDR3 coding sequence is TGTGCCAGCAGCTTCCCGGGACAGGGGTACGAGCAGTACTTC.

The chain joins TRBV13 to TRBJ1-1, with a tentative D call TRBD1 (5 bases). Deletions cut 7 bases from V and 4 bases from J, with 16 bases between. This CDR3 spans 14 amino acids. Per germline, CDR1 PRHDT and CDR2 FYEKMQ (reference sequence). CDR3 sequence reads: CASTPGKLITEAFF. The CDR3 DNA follows: TGTGCCAGCACCCCAGGGAAACTCATCACTGAAGCTTTCTTT.

The chain is built from TRBV6-5 and TRBJ1-2; D not certain. The CDR3 contains 14 residues. Trimming removed 4 bases from V and 6 bases from J, with 15 bases in between. Germline values: CDR1 MNHEY, CDR2 SVGAGI. The CDR3 DNA is TGTGCCAGCAGTTTAGCCCCCTCTTCAAATGGCTACACCTTC. Protein product: CASSLAPSSNGYTF.

The count of this clone is one. CDR3 sequence reads: CASSIRSFAAPGQMVHEQFF. CDR3 nucleotide sequence: TGTGCCAGTAGTATCCGTAGTTTCGCGGCTCCGGGACAGATGGTCCATGAGCAGTTCTTC. The V and J genes are TRBV19 and TRBJ2-1; the match to TRBD1 covers 7 bases. Germline CDR1 reads LNHDA; CDR2 reads SQIVND (reference sequence). The CDR3 covers 20 residues. V lost 3 bases, J lost 8 bases, and 25 bases stayed unmatched.

This rearrangement joins TRBV6-5 to TRBJ2-5, with 7 bases matching TRBD1. After removal of 6 bases from V and 4 bases from J, the junction contained 5 bases not matched to a gene. There are 13 residues in the CDR3. Germline CDR1 is MNHEY and CDR2 is SVGAGI. CDR3 in DNA: TGTGCCAGCAGCAGACAGGGAGCAGAGACCCAGTACTTC. Amino acids: CASSRQGAETQYF.

The V call is TRBV5-1, the J call TRBJ1-2; 10 bases agree with TRBD1. V lost 3 bases to trimming and J lost 5 bases; unmatched junction nucleotides: 7. This CDR3 has 15 amino acids. Germline CDR1 SGHRS, CDR2 YFSETQ. CDR3 sequence reads: CASSSFPGQGYGYTF. CDR3 bases: TGCGCCAGCAGCTCCTTCCCGGGACAGGGGTATGGCTACACCTTC.

The chain has TRBV30 and TRBJ1-2; D is unclear. This CDR3 spans 12 amino acids. V was pared by 5 bases and J by 3 bases, with 10 bases between. Germline CDR1 and CDR2: GTSNPN and SVGIG (reference sequence). The CDR3 bases are TGTGCCTGGTCCCGAACTGACTATGGCTACACCTTC. It encodes CAWSRTDYGYTF.

V usage is TRBV27 and J usage is TRBJ2-7, with 7 bases lining up with TRBD1. The CDR3 has 15 residues. Unmatched junction bases numbered 6, after V lost 2 bases and J lost 2 bases. Germline V gene sequence: CDR1 MNHEY, CDR2 SMNVEV (reference sequence). The CDR3 loop reads CASSLRGGHPYEQYF. The CDR3 region has the DNA TGTGCCAGCAGTTTAAGAGGGGGCCATCCCTACGAGCAGTACTTC.

The rearrangement uses TRBV2 and TRBJ2-1, with D possibly matching TRBD2 (6 bases). From germline, CDR1 is SNHLY and CDR2 FYNNEI. The V end lost 7 bases, the J end lost 8 bases, and 15 bases lay between the germline ends. The CDR3 contains 13 residues. The CDR3 coding sequence is TGTGCCAGCAATCTCTTCTCGGGGGATGAGCAGTTCTTC. Protein: CASNLFSGDEQFF.

The J gene is TRBJ2-1, the V gene TRBV7-6; D is perhaps TRBD2 (6 bases). V lost 5 bases and J lost 9, with 11 bases in between. This CDR3 comprises 12 residues. Looked up from germline, CDR1 is SGHVS and CDR2 is FNYEAQ. The CDR3 DNA reads TGTGCCAGCAGCAAGGGCGGGACTGAGCAGTTCTTC. Its translation: CASSKGGTEQFF.

CDR3 nucleotide sequence: TGCAGTGCCCGGGGGGCAGGCTACACCTTC. Residues: CSARGAGYTF. J is TRBJ1-2 and V is TRBV20-1, with D tentatively TRBD1 (6 bases). V shed 6 bases and J shed 8 bases, with 10 bases lying between them. The germline V gene has CDR1 DFQATT and CDR2 SNEGSKA (reference sequence). The CDR3 has 10 residues.

This clone appeared a single time. The J gene is TRBJ2-2, the V gene TRBV21-1; the table names TRBD2, a call not compared with the DNA. TRBV21-1 is shown as a pseudogene. The CDR3 length is 18 residues. The DNA of the CDR3 is TGTGCCAGCAGCATCCCCCCCACTAGCGGGGGGTCCACCGGGGAGCTGTTTTTT. Its translation is CASSIPPTSGGSTGELFF.

CDR3 sequence reads: CAISVKASETYEQYF. For the CDR3, the DNA is TGTGCCATCAGTGTAAAGGCTAGCGAGACCTACGAGCAGTACTTC. V usage is TRBV10-3 and J usage is TRBJ2-7, with TRBD2 as a possible D gene (6 bases). CDR1 is ENHRY, CDR2 SYGVKD, per germline. Between the trimmed V and J ends, which lost 4 bases and 2 bases, there was a span of 15 bases. CDR3 length equals 15 residues.

This clone appeared once. The chain links TRBV29-1 to TRBJ2-7; the match to TRBD1 covers 9 bases. Germline V gene sequence: CDR1 SQVTM, CDR2 ANQGSEA. V lost 6 bases to trimming and J lost 5 bases; unmatched junction nucleotides: 11. The CDR3 runs to 14 residues. This chain's CDR3 is CSVRGQGLIDEQYF. CDR3 in DNA: TGCAGCGTCCGGGGACAGGGTCTAATTGACGAGCAGTACTTC.

The chain recombines TRBV19 with TRBJ1-5, with D uncertain. This CDR3 spans 10 amino acids. Between the trimmed V and J ends, which lost 6 bases and 7 bases, there was a span of 4 bases. CDR1 LNHDA and CDR2 SQIVND come from the germline V gene (reference sequence). CDR3 nucleotides: TGTGCCAGTAGGAGGCAGCCCCAGCATTTT. The encoded protein is CASRRQPQHF.

The chain joins TRBV30 to TRBJ1-3, with 12 nucleotides matching TRBD1. V dropped 5 bases and J dropped 4; count of bases not matched to a gene: 3. This CDR3 has 14 amino acids. In germline, CDR1 is GTSNPN, CDR2 SVGIG (reference sequence). The CDR3 sequence: CAWGDRGRGNTIYF. DNA for the CDR3: TGTGCCTGGGGGGACAGGGGGCGCGGAAACACCATATATTTT.

J is TRBJ2-6 and V is TRBV5-6; 7 bases line up with TRBD2. Germline V gives CDR1 SGHDT, CDR2 YYEEEE. Unmatched junction bases numbered 8, after V lost 2 bases and J lost 0 bases. The CDR3 spans 18 residues. CDR3 DNA sequence: TGTGCCAGCAGCTTAGGGGTAGCGGGTTCCTCTGGGGCCAACGTCCTGACTTTC. Protein sequence: CASSLGVAGSSGANVLTF.

V gene TRBV2 combines with J gene TRBJ2-7, with D possibly being TRBD1 (6 bases). V was cut by 6 bases and J by 0 bases, with 21 bases left in between. Germline CDR1 reads SNHLY; CDR2 reads FYNNEI. The CDR3 is 17 residues long. CDR3 DNA: TGTGCCAGCAGCGTAAACACGGGACACCGAAGCTCCTACGAGCAGTACTTC. It translates to CASSVNTGHRSSYEQYF.

The CDR3 sequence is CASSWGLNQETQYF. CDR3 sequence (DNA): TGCGCCAGCAGCTGGGGACTGAACCAAGAGACCCAGTACTTC. The rearrangement links TRBV5-1 to TRBJ2-5; a weak D match, TRBD2 (6 bases). V was cut by 3 bases and J by 0 bases, with 9 bases left in between. The CDR3 is made up of 14 amino acids. In germline, CDR1 is SGHRS, CDR2 YFSETQ.

The chain has TRBV9 and TRBJ2-7; 8 bases fit TRBD2. Germline trimming cut 3 bases from V and 0 bases from J; bases unmatched to any gene: 5. The CDR3 covers 15 residues. In germline, CDR1 is SGDLS, CDR2 YYNGEE. CDR3 nucleotides: TGTGCCAGCAGCGAAAGCGGGGGACCCTCCTACGAGCAGTACTTC. Encoded protein: CASSESGGPSYEQYF.

This chain uses TRBV7-8 with TRBJ1-6; D is unresolved. This CDR3 region has 13 residues. Trimming removed 2 bases at V and 8 bases at J, with 7 bases between. Germline CDR1 SGHVS, CDR2 FQNEAQ. The CDR3 sequence: CASSLFLYSPLHF. CDR3 bases: TGTGCCAGCAGCTTATTTCTCTATTCACCCCTCCACTTT.

The chain uses TRBV6-5 and TRBJ1-4; 7 bases map to TRBD1. The CDR3 runs to 14 residues. Germline assignment: CDR1 MNHEY and CDR2 SVGAGI. The V gene end was trimmed by 6 bases and the J gene end by 7 bases; junction bases not matched to a gene: 8. CDR3: CASSPGTAPEKLFF. DNA of the CDR3: TGTGCCAGCAGCCCGGGGACAGCACCTGAAAAACTGTTTTTT.

The chain couples TRBV11-2 to TRBJ2-3; 7 bases are shared with TRBD1. The CDR3 totals 15 residues. From germline, CDR1 is SGHAT and CDR2 FQNNGV. J gave up 3 bases and V 6 bases, and 9 bases lay outside the gene matches. The CDR3 sequence is CASRSTGTATDTQYF. DNA for the CDR3: TGTGCCAGCAGATCCACCGGGACAGCTACAGATACGCAGTATTTT.

CDR3 in DNA: TGCGCCAGCAGCCTGCCGGACAGGGGAAAGACCCAGTACTTC. It is translated as CASSLPDRGKTQYF. The chain has TRBV5-1 and TRBJ2-5, with 9 bases that match TRBD1. Trimming cost V 4 bases and J 6 bases; bases outside gene matches: 7. Germline lookup yields CDR1 SGHRS and CDR2 YFSETQ. The CDR3 is 14 residues long.

The gene calls are TRBV7-9 and TRBJ1-5, with D possibly being TRBD1 (6 bases). There are 13 residues in the CDR3. V gave up 5 bases and J gave up 7 bases, with 12 bases separating them. CDR1 SEHNR and CDR2 FQNEAQ come from the germline V gene (reference sequence). The CDR3 loop reads CASSPGQTQPQHF. CDR3 nucleotide sequence: TGTGCCAGCAGCCCCGGACAGACGCAGCCCCAGCATTTT.

The chain recombines TRBV7-2 with TRBJ1-5, with D perhaps matching TRBD1 (6 bases). Between the trimmed V and J ends, which lost 4 bases and 6 bases, there was a span of 13 bases. From germline, CDR1 is SGHTA and CDR2 FQGNSA. The CDR3 contains 14 residues. The CDR3 DNA follows: TGTGCCAGCAGCTCCGACGTAGGGGGTCAGCCCCAGCATTTT. Its translation is CASSSDVGGQPQHF. The full variable domain, in which reference TRBV7-2 and TRBJ1-5 provide the parts outside the CDR3, is GAGVSQSPSNKVTEKGKDVELRCDPISGHTALYWYRQSLGQGLEFLIYFQGNSAPDKSGLPSDRFSAERTGGSVSTLTIQRTQQEDSAVYLCASSSDVGGQPQHFGDGTRLSIL.

This rearrangement joins TRBV5-1 to TRBJ2-5, with 7 bases that match TRBD1. Germline V gives CDR1 SGHRS, CDR2 YFSETQ. CDR3 length: 19 amino acids. J was trimmed by 2 bases and V by 2 bases; bases with no gene match: 18. The DNA for the CDR3 is TGCGCCAGCAGCTTAGGGCTGTCGGGACAGCCAAACCTTCAAGAGACCCAGTACTTC. It is translated as CASSLGLSGQPNLQETQYF.

As for this clone: Distinct nucleotide sequences in the sample also encode this CDR3. The chain links TRBV7-9 to TRBJ1-1; D gene uncertain. Germline V lookup: CDR1 SEHNR, CDR2 FQNEAQ (reference sequence). Trimming left V 3 bases short and J 1 base short, with 6 bases between. The CDR3 is made up of 13 amino acids. Here the CDR3 DNA reads TGTGCCAGCAGCTTGGTGGCGAACACTGAAGCTTTCTTT. Its protein product is CASSLVANTEAFF.

The CDR3 coding sequence is TGTGCCAGTAACCCAGGGCCTGGAAACACCATATATTTT. Encoded protein: CASNPGPGNTIYF. The genes are TRBV19 and TRBJ1-3, with D perhaps TRBD1 (5 bases). Looked up from germline, CDR1 is LNHDA and CDR2 is SQIVND (reference sequence). V lost 7 bases and J lost 2, with 9 bases in between. The CDR3 is 13 residues long.

The rearrangement links TRBV5-1 to TRBJ2-7; 12 bases are a match to TRBD2. J was trimmed by 2 bases and V by 4 bases; bases with no gene match: 10. From germline, CDR1 is SGHRS and CDR2 YFSETQ. The CDR3 totals 17 residues. The CDR3 DNA reads as TGCGCCAGCAGCCCATCGACTAGCGGGGGAGCGGCCTACGAGCAGTACTTC. It yields the protein CASSPSTSGGAAYEQYF.

V gene TRBV21-1 combines with J gene TRBJ2-1; the table's D call, TRBD2, was not checked against the DNA. TRBV21-1 is given as a pseudogene. There are 15 residues in the CDR3. The CDR3 DNA follows: TGTGCCAGCAGCAAATTTGCGGGGGATTACAATGAGCAGTTCTTC. Translation gives CASSKFAGDYNEQFF.